In this sample, the clone carrying this T cell receptor beta chain turned up many times. This record comes from a study of CD8 T cells in ankylosing spondylitis. The CDR3 is made up of 13 amino acids. CDR1 and CDR2 (germline): DFQATT, SNEGSKA (reference sequence). Trimming took 5 bases from V and 4 from J, leaving 11 bases between them. TCRdb reprocessed the 5' RACE reads with MiXCR, giving one entry per CDR3 protein. There are roughly 120,000 distinct CDR3 sequences in the sample; roughly 15% occur only once, and under 3% lies in the top ten. This clonotype was sampled from a female donor with ankylosing spondylitis or in good health (not recorded which). The rearrangement uses TRBV20-1 and TRBJ2-2, with D perhaps TRBD1 (5 bases). Sequencing was carried out using blood, either unsorted or a sorted T cell fraction (not recorded which). CDR3 sequence (DNA): TGCAGTGCTCGACCAGGGCGCACCGGGGAGCTGTTTTTT. Protein: CSARPGRTGELFF.